This note documents a single TCR beta chain sequence. These data come from a study of T cell changes during pregnancy in multiple sclerosis. The germline gives CDR1 LNHDA, CDR2 SQIVND (reference sequence). The junction had 12 bases not matched to a gene; V was cut back by 7 bases and J by 8 bases. The CDR3 is 14 amino acids. Assay used: immunoSEQ multiplex PCR; TCRdb lists only in-frame clones, some missing. This table holds roughly 52,000 clones, around 94% found once. Source: CD8+ T cells from peripheral blood mononuclear cells, taken in the third trimester of pregnancy. The V call is TRBV19, the J call TRBJ1-2; 8 positions agree with TRBD1. This TCR was recovered from a female donor with multiple sclerosis, enrolled in a pregnancy study. The CDR3 spells CASKSGQGSHGYTF. In DNA, the CDR3 is TGTGCCAGTAAGAGTGGACAGGGATCTCACGGCTACACCTTC.